This T cell receptor (beta chain) was captured in a study of naive and memory T cell subsets. The J segment lost 0 bases and the V segment lost 5 bases, leaving 3 bases of the junction unmatched. This CDR3 comprises 15 residues. Germline lookup yields CDR1 MNHNY and CDR2 SVGAGI (reference sequence). The library had UMIs added by 3' ligation of an oligonucleotide to TCR cDNA. Input was about 1 to 1,100 ng of DNase-treated total RNA without cell sorting. This clonotype was seen at least ten times. Ligated cDNA underwent four rounds of PCR with nested alpha and beta constant region primers and SP2. Each CDR3 protein is one row after TCRdb ran MiXCR on the 5' RACE reads. The sample contains tens of thousands of distinct CDR3 sequences, less than 10% of which appear only once.

J is TRBJ2-3 and V is TRBV6-6; the match to TRBD2 covers 9 bases. The sequence was obtained from a female donor in good health. As DNA, the CDR3 is TGTGCCAGCAGTCAAGCGGGGGGTAGCACAGATACGCAGTATTTT. This translates into CASSQAGGSTDTQYF.